Below, one T cell receptor (beta chain) is given with its context. Its antigen is undetermined. Mismatch with germline at one junction end may stem from a read error. The data derive from a study of cytomegalovirus exposure and HLA in healthy donors. As for the study in general: Genotyping of roughly 400 donors showed that around 86% belonged to the Caucasian-associated ancestry cluster.

Germline-derived CDR1 and CDR2 are SGDLS and YYNGEE. The CDR3 sequence is 18 residues long. Findings and caveats of the study: Evidence from a later analysis indicated that most CMV-associated TCR beta chains looked HLA-restricted. A later analysis showed TCR association rates differing by HLA locus, peaking at DRB1 and lowest at HLA-C. A few V segments could not be told apart, such as TRBV6-2 and TRBV6-3, and were left out.

Researchers ran the PCR with 60 Vbeta and 13 Jbeta primers. Clones were read by immunoSEQ multiplex PCR, and TCRdb kept only the in-frame ones, dropping some. In the table there are approximately 150,000 clones, roughly 67% of which are singletons. The sequenced sample consisted of PBMCs. This sequence joins TRBV9 and TRBJ1-2, with TRBD1 matching over 10 bases. This sequence originates from a woman aged 18-30 years in good health and CMV-seropositive. In DNA form, the CDR3 reads TGTGTCAGCAGCGGTTCAAGACAGGGGGCCTTGTTTTCCTATGGCTACACCTTC. Its protein product is CVSSGSRQGALFSYGYTF. The entire variable domain, with the rest obtained from reference TRBV9 and TRBJ1-2, is as follows: DSGVTQTPKHLITATGQRVTLRCSPRSGDLSVYWYQQSLDQGLQFLIQYYNGEERAKGNILERFSAQQFPDLHSELNLSSLELGDSALYFCVSSGSRQGALFSYGYTFGSGTRLTVV.